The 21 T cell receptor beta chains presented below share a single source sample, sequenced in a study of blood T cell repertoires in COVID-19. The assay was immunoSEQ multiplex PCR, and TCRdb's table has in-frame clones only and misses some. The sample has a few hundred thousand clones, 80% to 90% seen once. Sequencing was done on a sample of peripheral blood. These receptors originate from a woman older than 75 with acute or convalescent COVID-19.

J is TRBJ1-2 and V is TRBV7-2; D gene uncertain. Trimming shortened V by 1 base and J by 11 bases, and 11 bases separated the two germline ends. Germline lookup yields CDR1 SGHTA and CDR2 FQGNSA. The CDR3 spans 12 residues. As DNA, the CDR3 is TGTGCCAGCAGCTTAGATGTGGGGAGTTACACCTTC. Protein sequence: CASSLDVGSYTF.

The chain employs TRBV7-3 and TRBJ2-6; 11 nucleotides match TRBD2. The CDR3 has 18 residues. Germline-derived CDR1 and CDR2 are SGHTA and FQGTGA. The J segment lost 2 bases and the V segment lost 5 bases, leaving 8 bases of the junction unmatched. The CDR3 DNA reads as TGTGCCAGCAGCCAGAATAGCGGGGGGGCCCCTGGGGCCAACGTCCTGACTTTC. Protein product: CASSQNSGGAPGANVLTF. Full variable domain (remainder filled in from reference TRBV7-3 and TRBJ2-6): GAGVSQTPSNKVTEKGKYVELRCDPISGHTALYWYRQSLGQGPEFLIYFQGTGAADDSGLPNDRFFAVRPEGSVSTLKIQRTERGDSAVYLCASSQNSGGAPGANVLTFGAGSRLTVL.

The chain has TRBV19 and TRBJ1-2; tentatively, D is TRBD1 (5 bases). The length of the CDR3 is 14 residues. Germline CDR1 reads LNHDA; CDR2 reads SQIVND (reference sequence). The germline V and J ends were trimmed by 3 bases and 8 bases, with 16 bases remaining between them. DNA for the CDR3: TGTGCCAGTAGTATTTCGCAGGGAATTGGGGGCTACACCTTC. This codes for CASSISQGIGGYTF.

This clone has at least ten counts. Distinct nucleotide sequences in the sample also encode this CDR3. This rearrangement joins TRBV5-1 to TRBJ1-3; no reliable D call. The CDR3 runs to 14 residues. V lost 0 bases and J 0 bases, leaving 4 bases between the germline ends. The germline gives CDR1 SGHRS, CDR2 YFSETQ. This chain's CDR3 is CASSLAGSGNTIYF. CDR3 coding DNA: TGCGCCAGCAGCTTGGCAGGCTCTGGAAACACCATATATTTT.

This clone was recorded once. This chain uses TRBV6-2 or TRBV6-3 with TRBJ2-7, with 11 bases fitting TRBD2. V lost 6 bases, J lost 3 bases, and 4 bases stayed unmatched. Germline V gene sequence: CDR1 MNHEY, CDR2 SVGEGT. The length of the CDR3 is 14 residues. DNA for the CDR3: TGTGCCAGCAGACCTAGCGGGGGGAGCTACGAGCAGTACTTC. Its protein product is CASRPSGGSYEQYF.

CDR3 sequence: CASSRTGVNEKLFF. In DNA form, the CDR3 reads TGTGCCAGCTCACGGACAGGGGTTAATGAAAAACTGTTTTTT. The chain joins TRBV5-4 to TRBJ1-4; 9 positions match TRBD1. Trimming removed 7 bases from V and 4 bases from J; junction bases left unmatched: 5. The CDR3 sequence is 14 residues long. Per germline, CDR1 SGHNT and CDR2 YYREEE (reference sequence).

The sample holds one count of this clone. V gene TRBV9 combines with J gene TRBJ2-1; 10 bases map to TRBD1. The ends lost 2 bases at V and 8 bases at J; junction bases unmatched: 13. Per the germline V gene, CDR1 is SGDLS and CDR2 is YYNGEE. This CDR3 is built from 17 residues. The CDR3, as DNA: TGTGCCAGCAGCGTCAGTACCGGGACAGGGGTTGGGGATGAGCAGTTCTTC. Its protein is CASSVSTGTGVGDEQFF.

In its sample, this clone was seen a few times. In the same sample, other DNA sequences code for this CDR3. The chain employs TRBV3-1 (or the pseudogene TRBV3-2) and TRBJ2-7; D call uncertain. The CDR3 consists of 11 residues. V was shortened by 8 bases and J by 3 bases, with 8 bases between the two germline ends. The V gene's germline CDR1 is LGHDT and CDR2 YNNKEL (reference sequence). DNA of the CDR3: TGTGCCAGCTCCAGGAACTACGAGCAGTACTTC. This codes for CASSRNYEQYF.

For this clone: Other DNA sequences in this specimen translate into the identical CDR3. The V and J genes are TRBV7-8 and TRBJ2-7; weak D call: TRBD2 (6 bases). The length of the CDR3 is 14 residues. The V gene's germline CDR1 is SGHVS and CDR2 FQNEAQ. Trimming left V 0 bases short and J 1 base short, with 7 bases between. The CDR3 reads CASSLAGLSYEQYF. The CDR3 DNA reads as TGTGCCAGCAGCTTAGCCGGACTATCCTACGAGCAGTACTTC.

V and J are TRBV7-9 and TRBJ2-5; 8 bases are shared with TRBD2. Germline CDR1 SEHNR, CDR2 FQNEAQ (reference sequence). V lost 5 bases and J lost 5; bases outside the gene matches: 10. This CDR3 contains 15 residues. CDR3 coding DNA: TGTGCCAGCAGCCGAGCGGGGGCAGGTTTGGAGACCCAGTACTTC. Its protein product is CASSRAGAGLETQYF.

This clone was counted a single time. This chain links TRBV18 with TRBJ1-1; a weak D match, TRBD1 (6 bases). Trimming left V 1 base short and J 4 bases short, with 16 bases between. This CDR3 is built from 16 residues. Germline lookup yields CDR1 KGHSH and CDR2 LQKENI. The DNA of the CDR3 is TGTGCCAGCTCACCACGGGGGGGCGAATTAGGCACTGAAGCTTTCTTT. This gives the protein CASSPRGGELGTEAFF.

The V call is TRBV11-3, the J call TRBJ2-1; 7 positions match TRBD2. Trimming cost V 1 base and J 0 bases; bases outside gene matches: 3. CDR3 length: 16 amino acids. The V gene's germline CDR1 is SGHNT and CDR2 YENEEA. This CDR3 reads CASSLVSSGSYNEQFF. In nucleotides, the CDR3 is TGTGCCAGCAGCTTAGTTTCTAGCGGCTCCTACAATGAGCAGTTCTTC.

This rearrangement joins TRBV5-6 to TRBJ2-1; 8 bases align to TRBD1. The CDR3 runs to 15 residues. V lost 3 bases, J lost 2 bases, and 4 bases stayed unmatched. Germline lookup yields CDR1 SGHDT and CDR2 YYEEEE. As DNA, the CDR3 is TGTGCCAGCAGCTCGACAGGGGCCCCCTACAATGAGCAGTTCTTC. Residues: CASSSTGAPYNEQFF. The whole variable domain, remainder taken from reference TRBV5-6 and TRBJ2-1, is DAGVTQSPTHLIKTRGQQVTLRCSPKSGHDTVSWYQQALGQGPQFIFQYYEEEERQRGNFPDRFSGHQFPNYSSELNVNALLLGDSALYLCASSSTGAPYNEQFFGPGTRLTVL.

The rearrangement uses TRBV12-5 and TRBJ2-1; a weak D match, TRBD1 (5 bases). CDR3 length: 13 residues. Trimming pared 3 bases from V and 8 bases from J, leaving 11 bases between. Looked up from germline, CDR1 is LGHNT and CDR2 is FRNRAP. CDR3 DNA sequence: TGTGCTAGTGGTTTTAGGGGTTTCGATGAGCAGTTCTTC. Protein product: CASGFRGFDEQFF.

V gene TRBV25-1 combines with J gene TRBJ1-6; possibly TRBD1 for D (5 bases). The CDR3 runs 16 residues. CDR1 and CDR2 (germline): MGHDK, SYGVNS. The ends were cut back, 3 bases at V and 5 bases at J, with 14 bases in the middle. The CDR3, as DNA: TGTGCCAGCAGTGACCGGGAGGGGAGGAATAATTCACCCCTCCACTTT. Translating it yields CASSDREGRNNSPLHF.

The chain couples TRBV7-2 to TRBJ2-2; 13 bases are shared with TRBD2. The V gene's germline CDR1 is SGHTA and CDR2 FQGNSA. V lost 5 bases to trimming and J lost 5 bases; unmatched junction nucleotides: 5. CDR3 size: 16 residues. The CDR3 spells CASSHMTSGGTGELFF. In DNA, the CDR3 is TGTGCCAGCAGCCATATGACTAGCGGGGGGACCGGGGAGCTGTTTTTT.

The CDR3 sequence is CASFRTGNSPLHF. CDR3 in DNA: TGTGCCAGCTTCCGGACGGGAAATTCACCCCTCCACTTT. This chain links TRBV12-3 or TRBV12-4 with TRBJ1-6; no clear D. Trimming shortened V by 8 bases and J by 7 bases, and 12 bases separated the two germline ends. There are 13 residues in the CDR3.

Here the CDR3 reads CASSGQGSGYTF. The CDR3 coding sequence is TGTGCCAGCAGCGGACAGGGGTCTGGCTACACCTTC. The chain is built from TRBV6-4 and TRBJ1-2, with TRBD1 matching over 9 bases. Germline V gene data show CDR1 as MRHNA and CDR2 as SNTAGT. The ends lost 6 bases at V and 7 bases at J; junction bases unmatched: 3. CDR3 length equals 12 residues.

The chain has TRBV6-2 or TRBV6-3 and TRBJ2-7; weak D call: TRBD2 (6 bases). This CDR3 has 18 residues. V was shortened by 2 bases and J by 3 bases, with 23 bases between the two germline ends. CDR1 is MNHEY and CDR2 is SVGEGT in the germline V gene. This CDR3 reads CASSYRRAFEQSVYEQYF. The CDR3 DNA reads TGTGCCAGCAGTTACAGGAGGGCATTCGAACAATCGGTCTACGAGCAGTACTTC.

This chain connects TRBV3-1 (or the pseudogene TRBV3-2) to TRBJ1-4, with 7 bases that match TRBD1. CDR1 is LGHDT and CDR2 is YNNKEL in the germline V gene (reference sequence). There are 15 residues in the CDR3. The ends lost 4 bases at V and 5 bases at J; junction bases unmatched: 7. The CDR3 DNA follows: TGTGCCAGCAGCCCTTCCGGGACAGAAAATGAAAAACTGTTTTTT. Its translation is CASSPSGTENEKLFF.

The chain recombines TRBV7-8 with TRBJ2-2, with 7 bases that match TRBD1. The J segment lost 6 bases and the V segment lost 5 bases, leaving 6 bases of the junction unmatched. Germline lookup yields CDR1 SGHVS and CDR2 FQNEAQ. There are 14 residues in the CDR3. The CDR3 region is CASSAYTGAGELFF. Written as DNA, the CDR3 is TGTGCCAGCAGCGCCTATACAGGGGCCGGGGAGCTGTTTTTT.